This TCR beta chain was retrieved from a study of cytomegalovirus exposure and HLA in healthy donors. TCRdb's copy holds only in-frame clones and misses some; the assay was immunoSEQ multiplex PCR. The sample includes about 130,000 clones, nearly 90% of them seen just once. V shed 4 bases, J shed 1 base, and the junction held 4 bases outside the gene matches. This CDR3 region has 16 residues. Germline CDR1 SGHDT, CDR2 YYEEEE. What was sequenced was PBMCs. The clonotype comes from a young woman in good health and CMV-seropositive. The J gene is TRBJ1-5, the V gene TRBV5-6, with 11 positions matching TRBD1. This chain's CDR3 is CASSPGTGGSNQPQHF. Here the CDR3 DNA reads TGTGCCAGCAGCCCGGGGACAGGGGGAAGCAATCAGCCCCAGCATTTT.